One T cell receptor beta chain is described in this entry. Its antigen is not known. The germline gene is not matched at one end of the junction; a read error may be the cause. These data originate in a study of T cell repertoires in cytomegalovirus infection. Findings and caveats of the study: The ex vivo response was dominated by HLA-C-restricted CMV-specific TCR beta clonotypes.

The CDR3 contains 16 residues. Each CDR3 protein is one row after TCRdb ran MiXCR on the reads. The data contain around 900,000 distinct CDR3 sequences, roughly 30% of them singletons. The sample in question was cultured CD8+ T cells from PBMCs, obtained from culture after CMV antigen stimulation. The genes are TRBV12-3 or TRBV12-4 and TRBJ2-1; 9 bases match TRBD2. The TCR originated in a human donor in good health (CMV status not recorded). Some clones in this sample may be carry-over from other donors' samples. This chain's CDR3 is CVSVFRGGGVYNEQFF. The CDR3 nucleotides are TGTGTCAGCGTTTTTAGGGGCGGGGGGGTCTACAATGAGCAGTTCTTC.